This entry features one TCR beta chain sequence. Its specificity is not known. The CDR3 length is 15 residues. Germline V gene sequence: CDR1 SGHTA, CDR2 FQGTGA. V was cut by 1 base and J by 8 bases, with 12 bases left in between. The data were obtained in a study of OX40 agonist ivuxolimab in advanced cancers. General study points: In the expanded peripheral T cells, antigen specificity was never determined. Clonal expansion by week 6 occurred in CD4+ and CD8+ blood T cells (at 0.1 to 3.0 mg/kg).

Generated by immunoSEQ multiplex PCR, the TCRdb table keeps only in-frame clones and is missing some. The repertoire has tens of thousands of clones, around 90% of them found once; the top ten carry roughly 0.5%. This chain joins TRBV7-3 and TRBJ1-6, with D maybe TRBD1 (5 bases). The clonotype originates from an adult with an advanced solid tumor such as melanoma, head and neck, liver or kidney cancer. Sample: CD4+ or CD8+ T cells sorted from blood, taken in a trial of the OX40 agonist ivuxolimab. CDR3 sequence (DNA): TGTGCCAGCAGCTTAAACATGGGGGGAGATTCACCCCTCCACTTT. Translating gives CASSLNMGGDSPLHF.